This T cell receptor (beta chain) was retrieved from a study of CXCR3-negative and CXCR3-positive naive CD8 T cells. Naive cells were sorted as CD45RO-, CCR7+, CD27+ and CD95-. A word on this clonotype: Its antigen remains unidentified.

The libraries of TRB cDNA were prepared using 5' RACE with UMI labels. Each CDR3 protein gets one entry in TCRdb, which reprocessed the 5' RACE reads and gives no DNA. Recorded for this sample: 45,000 to 75,000 distinct CDR3 sequences. This CDR3 is built from 14 residues. In germline, CDR1 is SQVTM, CDR2 ANQGSEA. Findings and caveats of the study: Naive cells positive for CXCR3 carried more hydrophobic TRB CDR3s than CXCR3-negative ones. Memory cells differed in TRBV-TRBJ usage, but naive CXCR3-negative and CXCR3-positive cells had similar usage.

The clonotype originates from a human donor in good health. Some clones in this sample may be carry-over from other donors' samples. The chain joins TRBV29-1 to TRBJ2-1; TCRdb calls TRBD1, which cannot be checked without DNA. The sequencing input was naive CXCR3- CD8+ T cells from blood. The sample's subset: CD45RO-CCR7+CD27+CD95- naive CD8+ T cells lacking CXCR3 (TNR3-). The CDR3 loop reads CSVEVQGNYNEQFF.